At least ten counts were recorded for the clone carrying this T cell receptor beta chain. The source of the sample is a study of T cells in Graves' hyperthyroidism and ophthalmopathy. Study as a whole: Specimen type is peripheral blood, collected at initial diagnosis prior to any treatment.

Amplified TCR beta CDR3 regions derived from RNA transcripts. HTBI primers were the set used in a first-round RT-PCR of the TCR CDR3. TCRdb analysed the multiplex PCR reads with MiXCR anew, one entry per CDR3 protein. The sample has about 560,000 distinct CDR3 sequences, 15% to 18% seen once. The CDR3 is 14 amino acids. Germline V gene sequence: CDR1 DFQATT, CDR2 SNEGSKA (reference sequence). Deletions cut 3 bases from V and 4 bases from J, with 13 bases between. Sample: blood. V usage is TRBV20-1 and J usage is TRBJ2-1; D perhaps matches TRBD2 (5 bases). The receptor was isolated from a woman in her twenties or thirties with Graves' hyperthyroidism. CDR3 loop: CSARAGAYYNEQFF. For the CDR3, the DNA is TGCAGTGCTAGGGCGGGTGCCTATTACAATGAGCAGTTCTTC.